A selection of T cell receptor beta chains follows, all from one sample in a study of persistence of HIV-infected CD4 T cells. Measured with immunoSEQ multiplex PCR; TCRdb has only the in-frame clones, and not every one. The sample has over 35,000 clones; 91% are singletons. The antigens these receptors bind are not known. The sequences come from CD4+ T cells sorted from PBMCs after 18-hour stimulation, collected from a patient who received antiretroviral therapy. The receptors originated from an adult man with HIV who was CMV-seropositive. CDR3s include the opening cysteine and the closing phenylalanine or tryptophan. D genes are given only for firm matches. Expanded clones get a size class; other rows say once, few or many, or leave the size out.

TRBJ1-1 | - | TRBV28 | - | CASRAEGRMNTEAFF | TGTGCCAGCAGGGCCGAAGGACGGATGAACACTGAAGCTTTCTTT
TRBJ2-7 | - | TRBV7-2 | - | CASSLGRGLYEQYF | TGTGCCAGCAGCTTAGGGAGAGGCCTCTACGAGCAGTACTTC
TRBJ1-1 | - | TRBV19 | - | CASSPTVNTEAFF | TGTGCCAGCTCGCCGACGGTGAACACTGAAGCTTTCTTT
TRBJ2-5 | - | TRBV15 | TRBD1 | CATSGRTGVLETQYF | TGTGCCACCAGCGGCAGGACAGGAGTATTAGAGACCCAGTACTTC
TRBJ1-1 | - | TRBV29-1 | TRBD1 | CSVDRGYTEAFF | TGCAGCGTCGACAGGGGGTACACTGAAGCTTTCTTT
TRBJ2-6 | - | TRBV19 | - | CASSIWGGRGPSGANVLTF | TGTGCCAGTAGTATATGGGGAGGACGGGGGCCATCGGGGGCCAACGTCCTGACTTTC
TRBJ2-1 | - | TRBV2 | TRBD2 | CASSEEPTSGGTNEQFF | TGTGCCAGCAGTGAAGAGCCGACTAGCGGGGGTACGAATGAGCAGTTCTTC
TRBJ2-7 | - | TRBV5-1 | TRBD1 | CASSFSTGDPYEQYF | TGCGCCAGCAGCTTCTCGACAGGGGACCCCTACGAGCAGTACTTC
TRBJ2-3 | - | TRBV5-1 | TRBD2 | CASSTTSGGPRSDTQYF | TGCGCCAGCAGCACGACTAGCGGGGGGCCGAGGTCAGATACGCAGTATTTT
TRBJ1-1 | - | TRBV28 | - | CASSTYARAFF | TGTGCCAGCAGTACCTACGCCAGGGCTTTCTTT
TRBJ2-1 | - | TRBV24-1 | TRBD1 | CATSDSNRGRYNEQFF | TGTGCCACCAGTGACTCAAACAGGGGGAGGTACAATGAGCAGTTCTTC
TRBJ2-1 | - | TRBV5-1 | - | CASSLAYNEQFF | TGCGCCAGCAGCTTGGCATACAATGAGCAGTTCTTC
TRBJ2-7 | - | TRBV25-1 | - | CASSVGTHEQYF | TGTGCCAGCAGTGTAGGTACCCACGAGCAGTACTTC
TRBJ2-3 | - | TRBV18 | - | CASSLEVKDTQYF | TGTGCCAGCTCACTTGAGGTGAAAGATACGCAGTATTTT
TRBJ1-3 | - | TRBV28 | TRBD1 | CASGRAGQGSGNTIYF | TGTGCCAGCGGGCGGGCAGGACAGGGCTCTGGAAACACCATATATTTT
TRBJ2-3 | - | TRBV7-7 | TRBD2 | CASSIGTSADTQYF | TGTGCCAGCAGCATAGGGACTAGCGCAGATACGCAGTATTTT
TRBJ1-2 | - | TRBV24-1 | - | CATSAPGSGYTF | TGTGCCACCAGTGCTCCTGGGTCTGGCTACACCTTC
TRBJ1-1 | once | TRBV27 | - | CASSPTQGLSTEAFF | TGTGCCAGCAGTCCGACACAGGGTTTAAGCACTGAAGCTTTCTTT
TRBJ1-6 | - | TRBV4-1 | TRBD1 | CASSQVPPRTGGNSPLHF | TGCGCCAGCAGCCAAGTCCCCCCCCGGACAGGGGGTAATTCACCCCTCCACTTT
TRBJ1-5 | - | TRBV3-1/TRBV3-2 | - | CASSQGSGGNQPQHF | TGTGCCAGCAGCCAGGGGTCGGGCGGGAATCAGCCCCAGCATTTT
TRBJ1-1 | - | TRBV18 | TRBD1 | CASSHGQGAGLNTEAFF | TGTGCCAGCTCGCATGGACAGGGGGCAGGCCTTAACACTGAAGCTTTCTTT
TRBJ1-2 | - | TRBV20-1 | TRBD1 | CSASPGTGYGYTF | TGCAGTGCCAGTCCCGGGACAGGCTATGGCTACACCTTC
TRBJ1-4 | - | TRBV5-1 | - | CARRARTSIDEKLFF | TGCGCCAGGAGAGCTAGGACAAGCATTGATGAAAAACTGTTTTTT
TRBJ2-3 | - | TRBV5-1 | TRBD2 | CASSFLAGAFPRTDTQYF | TGCGCCAGCAGCTTTCTAGCGGGGGCCTTTCCCCGCACAGATACGCAGTATTTT
TRBJ2-3 | - | TRBV7-2 | TRBD2 | CASRTTSGGAGDTQYF | TGTGCCAGCAGAACCACTAGCGGGGGGGCAGGAGATACGCAGTATTTT
TRBJ1-1 | - | TRBV3-1/TRBV3-2 | - | CASSQVAGPDMNTEAFF | TGTGCCAGCAGCCAAGTGGCGGGACCGGATATGAACACTGAAGCTTTCTTT
TRBJ2-4 | - | TRBV6-6 | - | CASSSTLAKNIQYF | TGTGCCAGCAGTTCGACTCTAGCCAAAAACATTCAGTACTTC
TRBJ2-1 | once | TRBV2 | TRBD1 | CASSAGGVEQFF | TGTGCCAGCAGTGCAGGGGGTGTTGAGCAGTTCTTC
TRBJ2-2 | - | TRBV19 | - | CASSPIWGSNTGELFF | TGTGCCAGTAGCCCCATCTGGGGTTCGAACACCGGGGAGCTGTTTTTT
TRBJ1-6 | - | TRBV7-8 | - | CASSLSGRENSPLHF | TGTGCCAGCAGCTTAAGCGGCAGGGAGAATTCACCCCTCCACTTT
TRBJ1-2 | - | TRBV2 | TRBD1 | CASSPDPPGGSYGYTF | TGTGCCAGCAGTCCTGATCCCCCAGGGGGGTCCTATGGCTACACCTTC
TRBJ1-3 | - | TRBV7-2 | - | CASSLGGGSSGNTIYF | TGTGCCAGCAGCTTAGGAGGGGGGAGCTCTGGAAACACCATATATTTT
TRBJ2-7 | - | TRBV7-9 | TRBD2 | CASSLTAGAYEQYF | TGTGCCAGCAGCTTAACAGCGGGGGCGTACGAGCAGTACTTC
TRBJ2-1 | - | TRBV14 | - | CASSRGTIYNEQFF | TGTGCCAGCAGTAGGGGGACCATCTACAATGAGCAGTTCTTC
TRBJ2-6 | - | TRBV7-2 | TRBD1 | CASSSDRGTGANVLTF | TGTGCCAGCAGCTCAGACAGGGGAACTGGGGCCAACGTCCTGACTTTC
TRBJ2-1 | once | TRBV28 | - | CASSLVAYSSYNEQFF | TGTGCCAGCAGTTTAGTAGCCTACTCCTCCTACAATGAGCAGTTCTTC
TRBJ1-2 | - | TRBV7-9 | - | CASTPQPIREGYTF | TGTGCCAGCACCCCGCAGCCGATAAGGGAAGGCTACACCTTC
TRBJ2-1 | few | TRBV3-1/TRBV3-2 | TRBD1 | CASSRDRYNEQFF | TGTGCCAGCAGCCGGGACAGATACAATGAGCAGTTCTTC
TRBJ2-2 | - | TRBV7-9 | - | CASIEGLNTGELFF | TGTGCCAGCATCGAGGGACTGAACACCGGGGAGCTGTTTTTT
TRBJ1-2 | - | TRBV6-5 | - | CAAGGGNYGYTF | TGTGCCGCCGGGGGGGGGAACTATGGCTACACCTTC
TRBJ2-7 | - | TRBV28 | - | CASKLNYEQYF | TGTGCCAGCAAACTCAACTACGAGCAGTACTTC
TRBJ1-2 | few | TRBV19 | - | CASSIWGRGYTF | TGTGCCAGTAGTATATGGGGAAGGGGCTACACCTTC
TRBJ2-6 | - | TRBV18 | - | CASSPLDSGANVLTF | TGTGCCAGCTCACCTCTGGACTCTGGGGCCAACGTCCTGACTTTC
TRBJ2-3 | once | TRBV19 | - | CASSFGRTDTQYF | TGTGCCAGTAGTTTTGGGAGAACAGATACGCAGTATTTT
TRBJ1-5 | - | TRBV19 | - | CASSKQGGSNQPQHF | TGTGCCAGTAGTAAACAGGGAGGGAGCAATCAGCCCCAGCATTTT
TRBJ2-3 | - | TRBV5-1 | - | CASSLGQTSTDTQYF | TGCGCCAGCAGCTTGGGGCAGACTAGCACAGATACGCAGTATTTT
TRBJ2-5 | - | TRBV25-1 | - | CASSDYTRMQETQYF | TGTGCCAGCAGTGATTACACCCGGATGCAAGAGACCCAGTACTTC
TRBJ2-3 | - | TRBV7-2 | TRBD2 | CASSLKGGGVDTQYF | TGTGCCAGCAGCTTAAAGGGCGGGGGGGTAGATACGCAGTATTTT
TRBJ1-6 | - | TRBV6-6 | TRBD1 | CASNDRTGKDNSPLHF | TGTGCCAGCAATGATCGGACAGGGAAGGATAATTCACCCCTCCACTTT
TRBJ2-3 | - | TRBV5-1 | TRBD2 | CASSLAGGPADTQYF | TGCGCCAGCAGCTTAGCGGGGGGGCCTGCAGATACGCAGTATTTT
TRBJ2-2 | - | TRBV2 | TRBD1 | CASAPRSSRTGHTGELFF | TGTGCCAGCGCACCGAGGAGTTCGAGGACAGGCCACACCGGGGAGCTGTTTTTT
TRBJ2-7 | - | TRBV15 | - | CATSRPSDEQYF | TGTGCCACCAGCAGACCCTCGGACGAGCAGTACTTC
TRBJ2-7 | - | TRBV28 | - | CASRRASSFEQYF | TGTGCCAGCCGGCGCGCCTCGTCCTTCGAGCAGTACTTC
TRBJ1-4 | - | TRBV5-4 | TRBD1 | CASSLGGRTGASRLNEKLFF | TGTGCCAGCAGCTTGGGGGGCCGGACAGGGGCCTCGAGGCTTAATGAAAAACTGTTTTTT
TRBJ2-3 | few | TRBV5-5 | TRBD2 | CASSPRTSGGDTQYF | TGTGCCAGCAGCCCCCGGACTAGCGGGGGAGATACGCAGTATTTT
TRBJ1-4 | once | TRBV6-1 | - | CASSDTPNQSKEKLFF | TGTGCCAGCAGTGACACCCCGAACCAGTCGAAGGAAAAACTGTTTTTT
TRBJ1-3 | - | TRBV5-1 | TRBD1 | CASSYSGQGGGNTIYF | TGCGCCAGCAGCTATTCGGGACAGGGAGGTGGAAACACCATATATTTT
TRBJ1-1 | - | TRBV3-1/TRBV3-2 | - | CASSLRSLGTEAFF | TGTGCCAGCAGCCTCCGGTCCTTGGGGACTGAAGCTTTCTTT
TRBJ1-1 | - | TRBV27 | TRBD1 | CATKKQGVNTEAFF | TGTGCCACCAAGAAACAGGGGGTGAACACTGAAGCTTTCTTT
TRBJ1-2 | - | TRBV5-4 | - | CASSLRNTNYGYTF | TGTGCCAGCAGCTTGCGCAATACTAACTATGGCTACACCTTC